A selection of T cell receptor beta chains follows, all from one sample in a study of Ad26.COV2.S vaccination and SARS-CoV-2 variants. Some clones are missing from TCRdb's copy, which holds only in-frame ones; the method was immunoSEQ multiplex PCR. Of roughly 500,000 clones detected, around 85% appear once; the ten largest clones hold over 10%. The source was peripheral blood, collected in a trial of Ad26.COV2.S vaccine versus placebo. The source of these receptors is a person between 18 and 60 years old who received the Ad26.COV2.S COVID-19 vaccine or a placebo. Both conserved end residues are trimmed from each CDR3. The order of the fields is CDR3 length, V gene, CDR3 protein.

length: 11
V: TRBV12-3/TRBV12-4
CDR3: ASSFKGRETQY

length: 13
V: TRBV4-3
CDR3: ASSQEFVSTDTQY

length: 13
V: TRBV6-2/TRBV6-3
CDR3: ASSYDRGYNQPQH

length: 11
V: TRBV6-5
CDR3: ASRGPIPASAF

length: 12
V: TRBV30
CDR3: AWTPRGANTEAF

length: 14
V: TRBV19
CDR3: ASSVAGGAGITEAF

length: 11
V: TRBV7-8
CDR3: ASSRTQGYGYT

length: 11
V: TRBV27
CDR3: ASSLMGIYEQY

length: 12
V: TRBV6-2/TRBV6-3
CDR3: ASSHGGPAYEQY

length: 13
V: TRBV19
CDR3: ASSIGGKINTEAF

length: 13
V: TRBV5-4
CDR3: ASSSGGISYNEQF

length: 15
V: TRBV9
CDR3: ASSTPSGTGTTDTQY

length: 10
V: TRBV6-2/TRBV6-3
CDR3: ASSSGIWDQY

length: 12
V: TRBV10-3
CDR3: AISGVGGAGGYT

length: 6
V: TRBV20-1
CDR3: SAGEQY

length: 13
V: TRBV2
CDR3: ASSENRNSNQPQH

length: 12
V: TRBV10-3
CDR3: AISGQGTSYGYT

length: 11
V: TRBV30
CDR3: ARVEGSDNEQF

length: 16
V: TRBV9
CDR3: ASSASPRHRDREYEQY

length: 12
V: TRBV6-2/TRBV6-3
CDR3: ASSYSTVNYGYT

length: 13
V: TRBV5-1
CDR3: ASSLSSGTWETQY

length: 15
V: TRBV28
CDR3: ASSKLAGTGVGNEQF